This T cell receptor beta chain is drawn from a study of T cells after yellow fever vaccination. MiXCR, run by TCRdb on the 5' RACE reads, gives a single entry per CDR3 protein. The data show some 320,000 distinct CDR3 sequences, 8.7% seen once. Points from the study as a whole: A weaker but faster secondary response was observed, peaking on day 5 versus 15. Booster samples showed a return of most primary-vaccination clones (approximately 96% CD4, 80% to 90% CD8). It was a small share of clonotypes that appeared in both CD4 and CD8 compartments.

This clonotype was picked up a small number of times. Its antigen is not known. From germline, CDR1 is SGHNT and CDR2 YYREEE (reference sequence). V lost 0 bases and J 5 bases, leaving 14 bases between the germline ends. CDR3 length equals 16 residues. Sequences were derived from CD4+ T cells sorted from PBMCs, sampled 5 days after the yellow fever booster vaccination. The J gene is TRBJ1-4, the V gene TRBV5-4, with D possibly being TRBD1 (5 bases). This clonotype was obtained from a man aged 18 to 29 who received the YFV17D yellow fever vaccine. The CDR3 reads CASSLGAGTGNEKLFF. As DNA, the CDR3 is TGTGCCAGCAGCTTGGGCGCAGGGACGGGGAATGAAAAACTGTTTTTT.